The text below deals with one T cell receptor beta chain. This clonotype was picked up many times. Its recognized antigen is unknown. No clone much larger than this one lies a single base away; base qualities are absent. The library was prepared using PCR. TCRdb lists the instrument as Illumina HiSeq 2500. Starting from the raw public reads, TCRdb applied fastp trimming at Q25, assembled clones with MiXCR and retained in-frame beta chains. Every entry covers one CDR3 protein and lists the most common genes and DNA from its rows. The sample has 12,000 or so distinct CDR3 sequences on record, about an eighth of them singletons. The ten largest clones take up roughly 26% of the sample. The CDR3 spans 11 residues, from the cysteine through the phenylalanine. The entry retains the CDR3 DNA only, 33 bases that are in frame from base 1. The germline V gene specifies SQVTM as CDR1 and ANQGSEA as CDR2. Trimming costs V 7 bases and J 6 bases, and their ends lie 10 bases apart.

The sample comes from a study of CXCR3 chemokines and chemotherapy response in bladder cancer (dated by TCRdb to between 2021 and 2024). Some background on the complete study: The study set out to examine whether the activity of the CXCR3 chemokine system within tumors predicted response to chemotherapy in human bladder cancer.

This receptor was taken from a human donor with bladder cancer that did not respond to neoadjuvant chemotherapy. This material was acquired from a patient whose treatment included neoadjuvant chemotherapy. The rearrangement combines TRBV29-1 with TRBJ2-1, and perhaps TRBD2 as D gene, on 5 matching bases. The DNA sequence reads TGCAGCGCCCCCCGGGGCAATGAGCAGTTCTTC. Translated, this is CSAPRGNEQFF.